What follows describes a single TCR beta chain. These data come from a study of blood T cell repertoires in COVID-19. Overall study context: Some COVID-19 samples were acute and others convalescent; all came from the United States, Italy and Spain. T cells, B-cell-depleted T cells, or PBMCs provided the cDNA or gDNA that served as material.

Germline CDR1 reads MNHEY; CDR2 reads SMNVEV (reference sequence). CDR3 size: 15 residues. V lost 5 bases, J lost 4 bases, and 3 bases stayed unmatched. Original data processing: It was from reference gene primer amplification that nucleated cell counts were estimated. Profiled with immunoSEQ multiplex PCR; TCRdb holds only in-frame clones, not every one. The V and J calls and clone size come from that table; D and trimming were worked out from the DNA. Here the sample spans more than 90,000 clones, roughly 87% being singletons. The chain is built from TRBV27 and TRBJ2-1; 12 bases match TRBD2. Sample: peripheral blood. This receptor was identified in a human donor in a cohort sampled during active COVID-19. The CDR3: CASSLGLAGYNEQFF. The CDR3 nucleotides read TGTGCCAGCAGTCTAGGACTAGCGGGGTACAATGAGCAGTTCTTC.